Listed below are T cell receptor beta chains from one sample, sequenced in a study of T cells after yellow fever vaccination. TCRdb reprocessed the 5' RACE reads via MiXCR and lists one record per CDR3 protein. This table holds nearly 300,000 distinct CDR3 sequences, under 9% found once. The material was CD4+ T cells sorted from PBMCs, obtained 5 days after the yellow fever booster vaccination. The source of these receptors is a man between 18 and 35 years old who received the YFV17D yellow fever vaccine. Each CDR3 is given with its conserved first and last residue. Fields, in order: D gene, V gene, clone size, J gene, CDR3 protein, CDR3 DNA. D genes are given only for firm matches. Rows give clone size only sometimes, using once, few, many, or a class for an expanded clone.

D gene: NA
V gene: TRBV5-6
clone size: few
J gene: TRBJ2-7
CDR3 protein: CASSTTGWRTYEQYF
CDR3 DNA: TGTGCCAGCTCTACTACAGGGTGGCGAACCTACGAGCAGTACTTC

D gene: NA
V gene: TRBV19
clone size: NA
J gene: TRBJ2-3
CDR3 protein: CASSARGVTTDTQYF
CDR3 DNA: TGTGCCAGTAGTGCGAGGGGGGTAACCACAGATACGCAGTATTTT

D gene: TRBD1
V gene: TRBV27
clone size: NA
J gene: TRBJ2-2
CDR3 protein: CASAFGTGVVGRTGELFF
CDR3 DNA: TGTGCCAGCGCCTTCGGGACAGGGGTGGTGGGTCGGACCGGGGAGCTGTTTTTT

D gene: NA
V gene: TRBV9
clone size: few
J gene: TRBJ2-7
CDR3 protein: CASSPWPRGTSYEQYF
CDR3 DNA: TGTGCCAGCAGCCCGTGGCCCCGGGGGACCTCCTACGAGCAGTACTTC

D gene: TRBD2
V gene: TRBV5-6
clone size: NA
J gene: TRBJ2-5
CDR3 protein: CASSFREGQETQYF
CDR3 DNA: TGTGCCAGCAGCTTCAGGGAGGGGCAAGAGACCCAGTACTTC

D gene: TRBD2
V gene: TRBV18
clone size: few
J gene: TRBJ2-7
CDR3 protein: CASSPGGLGPYEQYF
CDR3 DNA: TGTGCCAGCTCACCCGGGGGACTAGGGCCCTACGAGCAGTACTTC

D gene: NA
V gene: TRBV6-2/TRBV6-3
clone size: few
J gene: TRBJ2-7
CDR3 protein: CASSPWGPTYEQYF
CDR3 DNA: TGTGCCAGCAGTCCTTGGGGTCCGACCTACGAGCAGTACTTC

D gene: NA
V gene: TRBV9
clone size: NA
J gene: TRBJ2-5
CDR3 protein: CASSVSGAQETQYF
CDR3 DNA: TGTGCCAGCAGCGTCTCCGGGGCTCAAGAGACCCAGTACTTC

D gene: NA
V gene: TRBV7-9
clone size: many
J gene: TRBJ2-3
CDR3 protein: CASSGVGTDTQYF
CDR3 DNA: TGTGCCAGCAGCGGGGTCGGCACAGATACGCAGTATTTT

D gene: NA
V gene: TRBV2
clone size: few
J gene: TRBJ1-5
CDR3 protein: CASSPSWQGSNQPQHF
CDR3 DNA: TGTGCCAGCAGTCCCTCCTGGCAGGGAAGTAATCAGCCCCAGCATTTT

D gene: TRBD1
V gene: TRBV12-3/TRBV12-4
clone size: few
J gene: TRBJ1-2
CDR3 protein: CASSLASGQSNYGYTF
CDR3 DNA: TGTGCCAGCAGTTTAGCCTCGGGACAGAGCAACTATGGCTACACCTTC

D gene: NA
V gene: TRBV7-2
clone size: few
J gene: TRBJ2-3
CDR3 protein: CASSLGGLKDTQYF
CDR3 DNA: TGTGCCAGCAGCTTAGGGGGGCTTAAAGATACGCAGTATTTT

D gene: TRBD2
V gene: TRBV5-5
clone size: NA
J gene: TRBJ2-7
CDR3 protein: CASSLGLARSYEQYF
CDR3 DNA: TGTGCCAGCAGCTTAGGACTAGCGAGATCCTACGAGCAGTACTTC

D gene: TRBD1
V gene: TRBV12-3/TRBV12-4
clone size: many
J gene: TRBJ1-1
CDR3 protein: CASSSGTGRTEAFF
CDR3 DNA: TGTGCCAGCAGTTCCGGGACAGGGAGAACTGAAGCTTTCTTT

D gene: TRBD1
V gene: TRBV6-6
clone size: few
J gene: TRBJ2-5
CDR3 protein: CASRPGTEETQYF
CDR3 DNA: TGTGCCAGCAGACCGGGGACAGAAGAGACCCAGTACTTC

D gene: TRBD2
V gene: TRBV7-3
clone size: few
J gene: TRBJ2-5
CDR3 protein: CASSLGTKETQYF
CDR3 DNA: TGTGCCAGCAGCCTCGGGACTAAAGAGACCCAGTACTTC

D gene: NA
V gene: TRBV27
clone size: many
J gene: TRBJ1-5
CDR3 protein: CASSLFRGASQPQHF
CDR3 DNA: TGTGCCAGCAGTTTATTTCGGGGGGCGAGTCAGCCCCAGCATTTT

D gene: NA
V gene: TRBV20-1
clone size: NA
J gene: TRBJ2-3
CDR3 protein: CSARDRGGRDTQYF
CDR3 DNA: TGCAGTGCTAGAGATAGGGGGGGCAGAGATACGCAGTATTTT

D gene: NA
V gene: TRBV5-4
clone size: few
J gene: TRBJ1-2
CDR3 protein: CATRRLTTKGYTF
CDR3 DNA: TGTGCCACCAGGAGACTCACTACGAAAGGCTACACCTTC

D gene: NA
V gene: TRBV20-1
clone size: few
J gene: TRBJ2-2
CDR3 protein: CSARGPGSDTGELFF
CDR3 DNA: TGCAGTGCTAGAGGACCGGGATCGGACACCGGGGAGCTGTTTTTT

D gene: TRBD2
V gene: TRBV7-9
clone size: few
J gene: TRBJ2-5
CDR3 protein: CASSRTSGDGETQYF
CDR3 DNA: TGTGCCAGCAGCCGGACTAGCGGGGATGGGGAGACCCAGTACTTC

D gene: TRBD1
V gene: TRBV18
clone size: few
J gene: TRBJ1-1
CDR3 protein: CASSPLGQGDTEAFF
CDR3 DNA: TGTGCCAGCTCACCCCTTGGACAGGGTGACACTGAAGCTTTCTTT

D gene: NA
V gene: TRBV29-1
clone size: NA
J gene: TRBJ1-4
CDR3 protein: CSVVRVRGEKLFF
CDR3 DNA: TGCAGCGTTGTGCGTGTCAGGGGTGAAAAACTGTTTTTT

D gene: NA
V gene: TRBV4-1
clone size: NA
J gene: TRBJ1-2
CDR3 protein: CASSQVGARYGYTF
CDR3 DNA: TGCGCCAGCAGCCAAGTTGGGGCCCGCTATGGCTACACCTTC

D gene: NA
V gene: TRBV20-1
clone size: NA
J gene: TRBJ2-2
CDR3 protein: CSARGLVTGELFF
CDR3 DNA: TGCAGTGCTAGGGGTTTAGTTACCGGGGAGCTGTTTTTT

D gene: NA
V gene: TRBV7-9
clone size: few
J gene: TRBJ2-6
CDR3 protein: CASSLLRAGANVLTF
CDR3 DNA: TGTGCCAGCAGCTTACTGAGGGCCGGGGCCAACGTCCTGACTTTC

D gene: NA
V gene: TRBV3-1
clone size: many
J gene: TRBJ1-2
CDR3 protein: CASGRTTGNYGYTF
CDR3 DNA: TGTGCCAGTGGTCGAACGACAGGCAACTATGGCTACACCTTC

D gene: NA
V gene: TRBV15
clone size: NA
J gene: TRBJ2-1
CDR3 protein: CATSRDPASYNEQFF
CDR3 DNA: TGTGCCACCAGCAGAGATCCCGCCTCGTACAATGAGCAGTTCTTC

D gene: NA
V gene: TRBV7-2
clone size: few
J gene: TRBJ1-1
CDR3 protein: CASSQGLIKNTEAFF
CDR3 DNA: TGTGCCAGCAGCCAAGGACTGATCAAGAACACTGAAGCTTTCTTT

D gene: NA
V gene: TRBV4-2
clone size: few
J gene: TRBJ1-2
CDR3 protein: CASSPSQGDYGYTF
CDR3 DNA: TGTGCCAGCAGCCCGTCTCAGGGTGACTATGGCTACACCTTC

D gene: TRBD1
V gene: TRBV6-1
clone size: few
J gene: TRBJ1-2
CDR3 protein: CASVTGEYGYTF
CDR3 DNA: TGTGCCAGCGTGACAGGGGAATATGGCTACACCTTC

D gene: NA
V gene: TRBV4-1
clone size: NA
J gene: TRBJ2-7
CDR3 protein: CASSYAPGPTYEQYF
CDR3 DNA: TGCGCCAGCAGCTACGCCCCGGGGCCTACCTACGAGCAGTACTTC

D gene: TRBD2
V gene: TRBV20-1
clone size: NA
J gene: TRBJ2-4
CDR3 protein: CSVTSGGGNIQYF
CDR3 DNA: TGCAGTGTCACTAGCGGGGGAGGAAACATTCAGTACTTC

D gene: NA
V gene: TRBV24-1
clone size: few
J gene: TRBJ2-4
CDR3 protein: CATSDGHRDIQYF
CDR3 DNA: TGTGCCACCAGTGATGGGCACAGGGACATTCAGTACTTC

D gene: NA
V gene: TRBV11-2
clone size: few
J gene: TRBJ1-2
CDR3 protein: CASSPPTNRAHGYTF
CDR3 DNA: TGTGCCAGCAGCCCACCGACGAACAGGGCTCATGGCTACACCTTC

D gene: NA
V gene: TRBV18
clone size: many
J gene: TRBJ1-6
CDR3 protein: CASSEGGVDSPLHF
CDR3 DNA: TGTGCCAGCTCCGAAGGCGGAGTCGATTCACCCCTCCACTTT

D gene: NA
V gene: TRBV20-1
clone size: NA
J gene: TRBJ2-5
CDR3 protein: CSATLSGTGKETQYF
CDR3 DNA: TGCAGTGCCACCCTCTCCGGGACGGGGAAAGAGACCCAGTACTTC

D gene: TRBD1
V gene: TRBV6-1
clone size: many
J gene: TRBJ1-5
CDR3 protein: CASSENDRGDSNQPQHF
CDR3 DNA: TGTGCCAGCAGTGAAAATGACAGGGGGGATAGCAATCAGCCCCAGCATTTT

D gene: NA
V gene: TRBV14
clone size: many
J gene: TRBJ2-1
CDR3 protein: CASSKGGLPIRVGNEQFF
CDR3 DNA: TGTGCCAGCAGCAAAGGGGGACTGCCCATAAGGGTAGGTAATGAGCAGTTCTTC